Sequencing of this TCR beta chain was carried out in a study of OX40 agonist ivuxolimab in advanced cancers. The study in broad terms: Ivuxolimab was a fully human IgG2 agonistic monoclonal antibody targeting the costimulatory receptor OX40 (CD134). Intravenous ivuxolimab was administered to patients every 2 weeks at six dose levels: 0.01, 0.1, 0.3, 1.5, 3 and 10 mg/kg. In the dose-escalation cohort, around four fifths of patients were male, and the mean age was around 65 years with a range of roughly 20 to 79. The purpose of peripheral TCRbeta sequencing was to test whether ivuxolimab changed TCR sequence diversity and led to clonal T-cell expansion. The paper covers the monotherapy dose-escalation part of the phase I ivuxolimab trial, which included N ≈ 50 patients. Partial responses occurred in three dose-escalation patients, of whom one had hepatocellular carcinoma and two had cutaneous melanoma. Of the approximately 50 patients in dose escalation, some 19 had hepatocellular carcinoma, about 15 had melanoma, 9 had renal cell carcinoma and 9 had head and neck cancer. Prior anti-PD-1, anti-PD-L1 or anti-CTLA-4 therapy was permitted, and about two fifths of dose-escalation patients had received checkpoint inhibitors. What the authors observed across the whole study: In partial responders in the 0.1-3.0 mg/kg groups, normalized peripheral clonal expansion was found to be among the lowest, especially among CD8+ T cells. At doses of 0.1 to 3.0 mg/kg, clonal expansion of both CD4+ and CD8+ blood T cells was observed from baseline to week 6. After ivuxolimab, CD8+ T cells had more expanded clones than CD4+ T cells on average. The antigen specificity of the peripheral T cells that underwent clonal expansion was not determined. Low levels of normalized T-cell clonal expansion were also seen in some patients who did not respond.

To sequence the TCRbeta CDR3 region, genomic DNA was isolated from the sorted cells. The immunoSEQ Assay was used for sequencing of TCRbeta CDR3 regions. Drawn from immuneACCESS, this table holds only the in-frame rearrangements with V and J called that TCRdb kept. Clones are partly lost; checked studies trace under half to an unresolved V gene and leave the rest unexplained. This sample is represented by 50,000 to 80,000 clones; about 89% of them were singletons. The ten largest clones capture 4.5% to 5.5% of the sample. A remark on this clone: The antigen it binds to is not known. Qualities for individual bases were not recorded, and no much larger clone is one base off.

Patients with a history of autoimmune disease or receiving systemic immunosuppression were excluded from the trial. Peripheral blood for TCR sequencing was collected from all dose cohorts at baseline, on cycle 4 day 1, and on cycle 7 day 1. Samples came from an open-label, multicenter, first-in-human phase I dose-escalation trial of ivuxolimab. Adults with locally advanced or metastatic melanoma, renal cell, hepatocellular, or head and neck squamous cell carcinoma were enrolled in the trial. Before TCR sequencing, CD4+ T cells and CD8+ T cells from peripheral blood were sorted into separate populations. This TCR came from an adult with an advanced solid tumor such as melanoma, head and neck, liver or kidney cancer. Here the sequenced sample was CD4+ or CD8+ T cells sorted from blood, taken in a trial of the OX40 agonist ivuxolimab.

The nucleotide sequence reads TGTGCCAGCAGTCTCGGGACAGGGACGCATAGCAATCAGCCCCAGCATTTT. The encoded protein is CASSLGTGTHSNQPQHF. In this chain, TRBV28 is recombined with TRBJ1-5; TRBD1 fits 9 bases in the junction. CDR1 and CDR2 are read off the germline V gene as MDHEN and SYDVKM. Unmatched junction bases come to 8, with V trimmed by 5 bases and J by 0 bases. The cysteine opens and the phenylalanine closes a CDR3 of 17 amino acids. The sequence is cut down to CDR3 DNA, 51 bases in frame from base 1. Supplemented by the reference TRBV28 and TRBJ1-5 proteins around the CDR3, the complete variable domain is DVKVTQSSRYLVKRTGEKVFLECVQDMDHENMFWYRQDPGLGLRLIYFSYDVKMKEKGDIPEGYSVSREKKERFSLILESASTNQTSMYLCASSLGTGTHSNQPQHFGDGTRLSIL.